The subject of this entry is one TCR beta chain. Clones were sequenced by immunoSEQ multiplex PCR, and TCRdb holds only the in-frame ones, with some missing. This table has 150,000 to 200,000 clones, about 80% appearing once. This sample was included in a study of blood T cell repertoires in COVID-19. Germline loops: CDR1 MNHNS, CDR2 SASEGT. This CDR3 region has 16 residues. Trimming at V came to 0 bases and at J to 7 bases, leaving 6 bases not matched to a gene. The rearrangement uses TRBV6-1 and TRBJ2-1; 10 nucleotides line up with TRBD1. Sequenced material: peripheral blood. This receptor was identified in a woman older than 75 with acute or convalescent COVID-19. As DNA, the CDR3 is TGTGCCAGCAGTGAAGCGGAGGGACAGGGGTTTAATGAGCAGTTCTTC. Protein: CASSEAEGQGFNEQFF.